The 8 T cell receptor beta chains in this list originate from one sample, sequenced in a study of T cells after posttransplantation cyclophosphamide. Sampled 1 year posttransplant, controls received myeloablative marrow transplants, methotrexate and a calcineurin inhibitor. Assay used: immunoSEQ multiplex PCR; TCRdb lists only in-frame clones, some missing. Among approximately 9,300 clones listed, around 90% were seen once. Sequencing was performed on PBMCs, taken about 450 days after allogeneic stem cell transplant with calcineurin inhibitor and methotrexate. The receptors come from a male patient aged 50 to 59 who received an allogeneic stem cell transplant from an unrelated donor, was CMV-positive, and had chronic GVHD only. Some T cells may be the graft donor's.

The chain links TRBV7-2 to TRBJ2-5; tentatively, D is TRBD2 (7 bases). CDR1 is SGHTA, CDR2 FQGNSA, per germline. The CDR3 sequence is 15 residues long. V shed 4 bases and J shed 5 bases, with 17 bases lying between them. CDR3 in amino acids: CASSSGQLGGETQYF. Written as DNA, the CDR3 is TGTGCCAGCAGCTCCGGACAGTTGGGGGGGGAGACCCAGTACTTC.

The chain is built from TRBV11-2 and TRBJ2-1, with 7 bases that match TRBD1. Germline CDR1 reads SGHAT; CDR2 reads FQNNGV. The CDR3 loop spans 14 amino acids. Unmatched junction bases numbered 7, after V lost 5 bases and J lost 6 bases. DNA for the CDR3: TGTGCCAGCAGCACGGACAGGCGGGTCAATGAGCAGTTCTTC. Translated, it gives CASSTDRRVNEQFF.

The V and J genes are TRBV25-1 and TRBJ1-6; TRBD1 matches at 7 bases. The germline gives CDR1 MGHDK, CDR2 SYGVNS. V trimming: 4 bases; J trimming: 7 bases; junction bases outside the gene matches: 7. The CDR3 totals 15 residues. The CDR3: CASSAPDRLNSPLHF. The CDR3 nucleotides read TGTGCCAGCAGTGCCCCGGACAGGTTGAATTCACCCCTCCACTTT.

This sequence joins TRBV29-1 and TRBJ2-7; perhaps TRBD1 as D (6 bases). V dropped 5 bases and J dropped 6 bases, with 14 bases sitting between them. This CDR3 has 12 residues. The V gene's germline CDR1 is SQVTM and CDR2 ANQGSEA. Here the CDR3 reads CSVSQGAGEQYF. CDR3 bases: TGCAGCGTTTCACAGGGTGCGGGCGAGCAGTACTTC.

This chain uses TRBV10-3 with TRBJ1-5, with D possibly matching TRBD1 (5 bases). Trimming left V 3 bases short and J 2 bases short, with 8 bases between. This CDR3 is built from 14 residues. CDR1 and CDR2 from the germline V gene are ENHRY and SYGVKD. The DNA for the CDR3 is TGTGCCATCAGTGAAAGGGGTGGCAATCAGCCCCAGCATTTT. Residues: CAISERGGNQPQHF.

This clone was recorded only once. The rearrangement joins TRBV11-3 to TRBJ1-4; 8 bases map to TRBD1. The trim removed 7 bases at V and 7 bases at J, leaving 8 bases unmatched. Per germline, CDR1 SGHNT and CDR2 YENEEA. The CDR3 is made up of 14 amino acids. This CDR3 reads CASMKDRAGEKLFF. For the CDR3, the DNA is TGTGCCAGCATGAAGGACAGGGCCGGTGAAAAACTGTTTTTT. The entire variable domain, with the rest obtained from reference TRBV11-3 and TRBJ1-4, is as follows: EAGVVQSPRYKIIEKKQPVAFWCNPISGHNTLYWYLQNLGQGPELLIRYENEEAVDDSQLPKDRFSAERLKGVDSTLKIQPAELGDSAVYLCASMKDRAGEKLFFGSGTQLSVL.

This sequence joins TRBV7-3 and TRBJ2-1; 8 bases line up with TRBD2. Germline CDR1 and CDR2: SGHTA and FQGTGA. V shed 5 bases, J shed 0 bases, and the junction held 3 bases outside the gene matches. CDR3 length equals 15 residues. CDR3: CASSASGSSYNEQFF. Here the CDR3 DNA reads TGTGCCAGCAGCGCTAGCGGGTCCTCCTACAATGAGCAGTTCTTC.

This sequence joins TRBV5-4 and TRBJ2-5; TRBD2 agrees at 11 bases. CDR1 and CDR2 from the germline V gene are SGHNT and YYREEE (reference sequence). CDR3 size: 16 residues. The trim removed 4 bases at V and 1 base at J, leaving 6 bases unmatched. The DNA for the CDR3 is TGTGCCAGCAGCCAAAGACTAGCGGGGATCCAAGAGACCCAGTACTTC. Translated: CASSQRLAGIQETQYF. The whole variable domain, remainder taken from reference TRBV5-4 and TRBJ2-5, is ETGVTQSPTHLIKTRGQQVTLRCSSQSGHNTVSWYQQALGQGPQFIFQYYREEENGRGNFPPRFSGLQFPNYSSELNVNALELDDSALYLCASSQRLAGIQETQYFGPGTRLLVL.